This passage covers 27 T cell receptor beta chains from one sample sequenced in a study of OX40 agonist ivuxolimab in advanced cancers. Data came from immunoSEQ multiplex PCR; TCRdb stores just in-frame clones and leaves some out. The sample records about 28,000 clones, 90% being singletons. The material sequenced was CD4+ or CD8+ T cells sorted from blood, taken in a trial of the OX40 agonist ivuxolimab. These receptors all stem from an adult with an advanced solid tumor such as melanoma, head and neck, liver or kidney cancer.

The V and J genes are TRBV2 and TRBJ1-1, with a weak D call TRBD1 (5 bases). The CDR3 loop spans 12 amino acids. V lost 7 bases, J lost 7 bases, and 13 bases lay in between. Germline lookup yields CDR1 SNHLY and CDR2 FYNNEI. CDR3 nucleotide sequence: TGTGCCAGCATGGGAGGAGGGGATGAAGCTTTCTTT. Amino acid sequence: CASMGGGDEAFF.

The rearrangement links TRBV28 to TRBJ1-5, with a weak D call TRBD1 (6 bases). Deletions cut 4 bases from V and 6 bases from J, with 10 bases between. The CDR3 has 13 amino acids. Germline V gives CDR1 MDHEN, CDR2 SYDVKM. The CDR3 region has the DNA TGTGCCAGCAGTTCAGGGGAAGGTCAGCCCCAGCATTTT. Translation: CASSSGEGQPQHF.

This sequence joins TRBV6-5 and TRBJ2-5, with 11 bases that match TRBD2. This CDR3 has 16 residues. The junction had 5 bases not matched to a gene; V was cut back by 0 bases and J by 5 bases. Germline V gives CDR1 MNHEY, CDR2 SVGAGI. DNA for the CDR3: TGTGCCAGCAGTTACTCTCTAGCGGGGGGCGGGGAGACCCAGTACTTC. As protein: CASSYSLAGGGETQYF.

This chain links TRBV27 with TRBJ1-4, with TRBD1 identical over 8 bases. The V gene's germline CDR1 is MNHEY and CDR2 SMNVEV (reference sequence). This CDR3 is built from 14 residues. The V segment lost 5 bases and the J segment 5 bases; nucleotides outside the gene matches: 4. The CDR3 bases are TGTGCCAGCAGTCCGGACAGGGCCAATGAAAAACTGTTTTTT. Residues: CASSPDRANEKLFF.

The chain is built from TRBV11-3 and TRBJ2-1; D tentatively fits TRBD1 or TRBD2 (6 bases each). Between the trimmed V and J ends, which lost 8 bases and 5 bases, there was a span of 16 bases. Germline V lookup: CDR1 SGHNT, CDR2 YENEEA. The CDR3 contains 14 residues. This CDR3 reads CASGPGAPHNEQFF. In DNA, the CDR3 is TGTGCCAGCGGGCCGGGGGCACCCCACAATGAGCAGTTCTTC. Looking up the rest from reference TRBV11-3 and TRBJ2-1 gives the full variable domain: EAGVVQSPRYKIIEKKQPVAFWCNPISGHNTLYWYLQNLGQGPELLIRYENEEAVDDSQLPKDRFSAERLKGVDSTLKIQPAELGDSAVYLCASGPGAPHNEQFFGPGTRLTVL.

This clone appeared a single time. The chain couples TRBV7-9 to TRBJ1-1; TRBD1 matches 8 bases. The CDR3 runs 13 residues. Germline trimming cut 2 bases from V and 4 bases from J; bases unmatched to any gene: 0. CDR1 SEHNR and CDR2 FQNEAQ come from the germline V gene (reference sequence). The CDR3 sequence is CASSLTGGTEAFF. CDR3 DNA sequence: TGTGCCAGCAGCTTAACAGGGGGCACTGAAGCTTTCTTT.

This sequence joins TRBV6-1 and TRBJ2-2; the D gene could be TRBD1 or TRBD2 (6 bases each). V was pared by 3 bases and J by 2 bases, with 13 bases between. The germline CDR1 and CDR2 sequences are MNHNS and SASEGT. CDR3 length: 16 residues. CDR3 in amino acids: CASSDSGGLNTGELFF. In DNA, the CDR3 is TGTGCCAGCAGTGATTCCGGGGGCCTCAACACCGGGGAGCTGTTTTTT.

The CDR3 here is CSVEGDRSQETQYF. For the CDR3, the DNA is TGCAGCGTCGAGGGGGACAGGTCCCAAGAGACCCAGTACTTC. The rearrangement uses TRBV29-1 and TRBJ2-5; TRBD1 matches 8 bases. The CDR3 sequence is 14 residues long. Germline V CDR1 and CDR2: SQVTM, ANQGSEA. V dropped 6 bases and J dropped 1; count of bases not matched to a gene: 7.

This clone was seen a single time. Other DNA sequences in this specimen translate into the identical CDR3. The rearrangement joins TRBV19 to TRBJ1-1; 7 bases fit TRBD1. V lost 2 bases and J lost 1; bases outside the gene matches: 4. Germline assignment: CDR1 LNHDA and CDR2 SQIVND (reference sequence). The length of the CDR3 is 15 residues. The CDR3 spells CASSIFSGGNTEAFF. CDR3 bases: TGTGCCAGTAGTATATTTTCAGGGGGGAACACTGAAGCTTTCTTT. Combining the CDR3 with reference TRBV19 and TRBJ1-1 gives the whole variable domain DGGITQSPKYLFRKEGQNVTLSCEQNLNHDAMYWYRQDPGQGLRLIYYSQIVNDFQKGDIAEGYSVSREKKESFPLTVTSAQKNPTAFYLCASSIFSGGNTEAFFGQGTRLTVV.

The sample holds a few counts of this clone. This chain uses TRBV19 with TRBJ1-1, with TRBD1 matching over 7 bases. This CDR3 is 14 amino acids long. V dropped 6 bases and J dropped 3; count of bases not matched to a gene: 7. Germline V gene data show CDR1 as LNHDA and CDR2 as SQIVND (reference sequence). Here the CDR3 DNA reads TGTGCCAGTAGCACGGGCAGGGGGTACACTGAAGCTTTCTTT. It specifies CASSTGRGYTEAFF.

This chain uses TRBV6-5 with TRBJ1-5; a possible D gene is TRBD1 (5 bases). This CDR3 contains 15 residues. Between the trimmed V and J ends, which lost 6 bases and 7 bases, there was a span of 19 bases. The germline CDR1 and CDR2 sequences are MNHEY and SVGAGI. Written as DNA, the CDR3 is TGTGCCAGCAGCCCCTTTGCAGGGCTAGGCCAGCCCCAGCATTTT. Protein: CASSPFAGLGQPQHF.

The V call is TRBV19, the J call TRBJ1-4; D not resolved. Trimming shortened V by 6 bases and J by 5 bases, and 16 bases separated the two germline ends. Germline V gene sequence: CDR1 LNHDA, CDR2 SQIVND (reference sequence). The CDR3 loop spans 15 amino acids. The CDR3 DNA reads as TGTGCCAGTAGCCCACCGAGTCTGGGGAATGAAAAACTGTTTTTT. Residues: CASSPPSLGNEKLFF.

Here the CDR3 DNA reads TGCAGCGTTGATCGGCCGGGGGAGAACACCGGGGAGCTGTTTTTT. Translated: CSVDRPGENTGELFF. This rearrangement joins TRBV29-1 to TRBJ2-2; the D gene is possibly TRBD2 (6 bases). V was trimmed by 3 bases and J by 1 base, leaving 12 bases between them. The germline gives CDR1 SQVTM, CDR2 ANQGSEA. The CDR3 spans 15 residues.

The genes are TRBV2 and TRBJ2-4; 9 bases are a match to TRBD2. The CDR3 loop spans 14 amino acids. The germline V gene encodes CDR1 SNHLY and CDR2 FYNNEI. The V and J ends lost 6 bases and 4 bases, in that order; junction bases with no gene match: 4. The CDR3, as DNA: TGTGCCAGCAGCCTGGGACTAGCTAAAAACATTCAGTACTTC. This codes for CASSLGLAKNIQYF.

The chain couples TRBV25-1 to TRBJ1-1; perhaps TRBD1 as D (6 bases). The V gene's germline CDR1 is MGHDK and CDR2 SYGVNS. Trimming removed 8 bases from V and 1 base from J, with 11 bases in between. The CDR3 extends over 13 amino acids. The DNA for the CDR3 is TGTGCCAGCGGGGGGCCGGGGAACACTGAAGCTTTCTTT. It specifies CASGGPGNTEAFF.

The chain couples TRBV2 to TRBJ2-5; 7 bases agree with TRBD2. The CDR3 covers 17 residues. The germline gives CDR1 SNHLY, CDR2 FYNNEI. V was clipped by 1 base and J by 2 bases; unmatched bases: 10. The DNA of the CDR3 is TGTGCCAGCAGTGAAGGGTGGGCGGGAGTTGGTCAAGAGACCCAGTACTTC. This codes for CASSEGWAGVGQETQYF.

The rearrangement links TRBV7-9 to TRBJ1-2; D is perhaps TRBD1 (6 bases). Trimming stripped 3 bases from V and 0 bases from J, with 11 bases between. The germline V gene encodes CDR1 SEHNR and CDR2 FQNEAQ (reference sequence). The CDR3 loop spans 15 amino acids. CDR3 residues: CASSFPGTPNYGYTF. The CDR3 DNA is TGTGCCAGCAGCTTCCCCGGGACACCTAACTATGGCTACACCTTC.

The chain links TRBV19 to TRBJ1-1, with D tentatively TRBD1 (5 bases). This CDR3 has 12 amino acids. Trimming stripped 10 bases from V and 3 bases from J, with 12 bases between. Germline V gives CDR1 LNHDA, CDR2 SQIVND (reference sequence). The CDR3 DNA follows: TGTGCCACCTCCCAAGGGGACACTGAAGCTTTCTTT. It translates to CATSQGDTEAFF. The full variable domain, completed using reference TRBV19 and TRBJ1-1, is DGGITQSPKYLFRKEGQNVTLSCEQNLNHDAMYWYRQDPGQGLRLIYYSQIVNDFQKGDIAEGYSVSREKKESFPLTVTSAQKNPTAFYLCATSQGDTEAFFGQGTRLTVV.

The chain has TRBV19 and TRBJ2-3, with D unclear. V was pared by 3 bases and J by 0 bases, with 10 bases between. From germline, CDR1 is LNHDA and CDR2 SQIVND (reference sequence). This CDR3 has 15 residues. The CDR3 DNA is TGTGCCAGTAGTATTATAGGGATGAGCACAGATACGCAGTATTTT. This codes for CASSIIGMSTDTQYF. The whole variable domain, remainder taken from reference TRBV19 and TRBJ2-3, is DGGITQSPKYLFRKEGQNVTLSCEQNLNHDAMYWYRQDPGQGLRLIYYSQIVNDFQKGDIAEGYSVSREKKESFPLTVTSAQKNPTAFYLCASSIIGMSTDTQYFGPGTRLTVL.

The V gene is TRBV5-4, the J gene TRBJ2-5, with 14 bases aligning to TRBD2. The CDR3 extends over 16 amino acids. Trimming at V came to 3 bases and at J to 7 bases, leaving 8 bases not matched to a gene. Per the germline V gene, CDR1 is SGHNT and CDR2 is YYREEE (reference sequence). As DNA, the CDR3 is TGTGCCAGCAGCTCAATGACTAGCGGGAGGGCGGGGACCCAGTACTTC. This encodes CASSSMTSGRAGTQYF.

V and J are TRBV28 and TRBJ1-1; perhaps TRBD1 as D (5 bases). V was clipped by 5 bases and J by 4 bases, with 17 bases between them. The CDR3 length is 15 residues. The germline CDR1 and CDR2 sequences are MDHEN and SYDVKM. The CDR3 sequence: CASSTPGLGGTEAFF. The CDR3, as DNA: TGTGCCAGCAGTACCCCAGGGTTGGGGGGCACTGAAGCTTTCTTT.

The sample holds one count of this clone. V usage is TRBV27 and J usage is TRBJ1-2; the match to TRBD1 covers 8 bases. CDR3 size: 14 residues. Per germline, CDR1 MNHEY and CDR2 SMNVEV (reference sequence). The V segment lost 4 bases and the J segment 4 bases; nucleotides outside the gene matches: 5. CDR3 nucleotide sequence: TGTGCCAGCAGTTACGGACAGGGTGGCTATGGCTACACCTTC. Translation: CASSYGQGGYGYTF.

The rearrangement uses TRBV7-7 and TRBJ2-7; 8 bases align to TRBD1. Germline CDR1 is SSHAT and CDR2 is FNYEAQ (reference sequence). The CDR3 extends over 13 amino acids. J was trimmed by 4 bases and V by 5 bases; bases with no gene match: 4. As DNA, the CDR3 is TGTGCCAGCAGCGCCGGGACAGGTTACGAGCAGTACTTC. Residues: CASSAGTGYEQYF.

The V and J genes are TRBV10-3 and TRBJ2-7; TRBD1 aligns across 9 bases. V dropped 8 bases and J dropped 6; count of bases not matched to a gene: 5. The CDR3 is made up of 12 amino acids. In germline, CDR1 is ENHRY, CDR2 SYGVKD. CDR3 residues: CAIWGQGVEQYF. The CDR3 nucleotides read TGTGCCATCTGGGGACAGGGAGTCGAGCAGTACTTC.

This rearrangement joins TRBV6-5 to TRBJ2-7; D perhaps matches TRBD1 (6 bases). The CDR3 extends over 13 amino acids. V was cut by 5 bases and J by 6 bases, with 14 bases left in between. Germline V lookup: CDR1 MNHEY, CDR2 SVGAGI. The CDR3 region has the DNA TGTGCCAGCAGTGGGACATCCTCTAGCGAGCAGTACTTC. It is translated as CASSGTSSSEQYF.

The chain uses TRBV28 and TRBJ1-2; 9 positions agree with TRBD1. The germline gives CDR1 MDHEN, CDR2 SYDVKM. With V trimmed by 5 bases and J by 8 bases, 9 bases remained unmatched. The CDR3 length is 14 residues. The CDR3: CASSPPGTGQGYTF. CDR3 nucleotide sequence: TGTGCCAGCAGTCCCCCAGGGACAGGGCAAGGCTACACCTTC.

The gene calls are TRBV6-1 and TRBJ1-6; no reliable D call. In germline, CDR1 is MNHNS, CDR2 SASEGT. The CDR3 is made up of 13 amino acids. V was cut by 7 bases and J by 1 base, with 5 bases left in between. DNA for the CDR3: TGTGCCAGCATTCTTTCCTATAATTCACCCCTCCACTTT. It yields the protein CASILSYNSPLHF.